This passage covers 18 T cell receptor beta chains from one sample sequenced in a study of early T cells in non-severe SARS-CoV-2 infection. Via MiXCR, TCRdb re-called the 5' RACE reads, giving one row per CDR3 protein. The table has approximately 57,000 distinct CDR3 sequences, 9.5% to 15% seen once; the top ten hold approximately 1.3%. The sequencing sample was made of whole blood. Every receptor here comes from an adult who was a healthcare worker with PCR-confirmed SARS-CoV-2 infection or an uninfected control (not recorded which).

This clonotype occurred many times. The chain is built from TRBV6-1 and TRBJ1-5; D might be TRBD1 (5 bases). CDR3 length: 13 residues. V lost 3 bases to trimming and J lost 6 bases, with 9 bases between them. From germline, CDR1 is MNHNS and CDR2 SASEGT. CDR3 residues: CASSEGLGQPQHF. CDR3 DNA: TGTGCCAGCAGTGAGGGGCTAGGTCAGCCCCAGCATTTT.

The genes are TRBV19 and TRBJ2-2, with 8 bases fitting TRBD1. The ends lost 4 bases at V and 1 base at J; junction bases unmatched: 5. The CDR3 consists of 16 residues. CDR1 is LNHDA, CDR2 SQIVND, per germline (reference sequence). CDR3 region: CASSTTGVRNTGELFF. In DNA, the CDR3 is TGTGCCAGTAGTACGACAGGGGTTCGGAACACCGGGGAGCTGTTTTTT.

The chain uses TRBV29-1 and TRBJ1-2; 7 positions agree with TRBD1. The germline CDR1 and CDR2 sequences are SQVTM and ANQGSEA. V lost 7 bases, J lost 4 bases, and 6 bases stayed unmatched. The CDR3 is 12 amino acids. The CDR3 DNA sequence: TGCAGCGCCCCCGACAGGGTCTATGGCTACACCTTC. It translates to CSAPDRVYGYTF.

This clonotype was seen ten or more times. The chain uses TRBV6-2 or TRBV6-3 and TRBJ1-2; D gene ambiguous. The CDR3 length is 11 residues. Trimming cost V 3 bases and J 5 bases, with 4 bases left between them. Germline CDR1 is MNHEY and CDR2 is SVGEGT. The CDR3 coding sequence is TGTGCCAGCAGTTATGGGTATGGCTACACCTTC. This encodes CASSYGYGYTF.

This chain uses TRBV19 with TRBJ2-3; D is possibly TRBD2 (6 bases). V lost 5 bases to trimming and J lost 4 bases, with 22 bases between them. CDR3 size: 17 residues. CDR1 LNHDA and CDR2 SQIVND come from the germline V gene (reference sequence). CDR3 nucleotide sequence: TGTGCCAGTAGTGGGGGGACCTCAAGGCTGGGCGCAGATACGCAGTATTTT. Amino acids: CASSGGTSRLGADTQYF.

V and J are TRBV4-3 and TRBJ1-1; the D is unclear. The ends were cut back, 0 bases at V and 0 bases at J, with 11 bases in the middle. Per germline, CDR1 LGHNA and CDR2 YSLEER. CDR3 length: 16 amino acids. The CDR3: CASSQDVWTMNTEAFF. For the CDR3, the DNA is TGCGCCAGCAGCCAAGATGTTTGGACCATGAACACTGAAGCTTTCTTT.

The sample holds a few counts of this clonotype. The CDR3 loop reads CASSLEGNFLGGTQYF. In DNA form, the CDR3 reads TGTGCCAGCAGCTTAGAAGGAAACTTCCTCGGCGGTACGCAGTATTTT. The chain uses TRBV7-9 and TRBJ2-3; D gene ambiguous. Germline V gene sequence: CDR1 SEHNR, CDR2 FQNEAQ (reference sequence). This CDR3 is 16 amino acids long. The V end was cut by 1 base, the J end by 8 bases, with 19 bases between. Using reference TRBV7-9 and TRBJ2-3 for the parts outside the CDR3, the full variable domain is DTGVSQNPRHKITKRGQNVTFRCDPISEHNRLYWYRQTLGQGPEFLTYFQNEAQLEKSRLLSDRFSAERPKGSFSTLEIQRTEQGDSAMYLCASSLEGNFLGGTQYFGPGTRLTVL.

There are many counts of this clonotype. The chain couples TRBV12-3 or TRBV12-4 to TRBJ1-2; perhaps TRBD1 as D (6 bases). The CDR3 totals 13 residues. Trimming pared 5 bases from V and 5 bases from J, leaving 12 bases between. The CDR3, as DNA: TGTGCCAGCAGTCTATCGACAGGTTATGGCTACACCTTC. It yields the protein CASSLSTGYGYTF.

This clonotype was seen repeatedly, ten times or more. V usage is TRBV29-1 and J usage is TRBJ1-1, with D tentatively TRBD1 (5 bases). CDR1 and CDR2 from the germline V gene are SQVTM and ANQGSEA. CDR3 size: 11 residues. V lost 6 bases, J lost 9 bases, and 14 bases lay in between. CDR3 residues: CSVRDAPKAFF. The CDR3 DNA reads TGCAGCGTCCGGGACGCCCCGAAAGCTTTCTTT.

The V call is TRBV7-2, the J call TRBJ2-1; D uncertain. CDR1 is SGHTA, CDR2 FQGNSA, per germline. Between the trimmed V and J ends, which lost 1 base and 12 bases, there was a span of 10 bases. The CDR3 contains 12 residues. The DNA for the CDR3 is TGTGCCAGCAGCTTAGAGGCCGTCACGCAGTTCTTC. Amino acid sequence: CASSLEAVTQFF.

The rearrangement joins TRBV3-1 to TRBJ2-7; TRBD2 matches 8 bases. This CDR3 spans 13 amino acids. Per the germline V gene, CDR1 is LGHDT and CDR2 is YNNKEL (reference sequence). V lost 11 bases to trimming and J lost 2 bases; unmatched junction nucleotides: 8. CDR3 sequence reads: CAAARGATYEQYF. CDR3 DNA sequence: TGTGCCGCGGCGCGGGGGGCAACCTACGAGCAGTACTTC.

Only a few counts were recorded for this clonotype. The chain has TRBV10-3 and TRBJ1-2, with D maybe TRBD1 (5 bases). Germline lookup yields CDR1 ENHRY and CDR2 SYGVKD. The CDR3 has 11 residues. Trimming took 9 bases from V and 6 from J, leaving 11 bases between them. The CDR3 nucleotides read TGTGCCATACGAAGAGGGGATGGCTACACCTTC. This translates into CAIRRGDGYTF.

This clonotype was counted ten times or more. This chain links TRBV6-1 with TRBJ1-2, with a possible D match to TRBD1 (5 bases). This CDR3 has 11 amino acids. The germline gives CDR1 MNHNS, CDR2 SASEGT. Here the CDR3 reads CATVTNYGYTF. The CDR3 DNA reads as TGTGCGACAGTTACCAACTATGGCTACACCTTC.

This chain joins TRBV12-3 or TRBV12-4 and TRBJ2-4; D might be TRBD1 or TRBD2, each matching 7 bases. Between the trimmed V and J ends, which lost 1 base and 1 base, there was a span of 20 bases. The CDR3 contains 19 residues. The CDR3 nucleotides read TGTGCCAGCAGTTTAGGGGCAGGGGGGGATTGGTCGGCCAAAAACATTCAGTACTTC. As protein: CASSLGAGGDWSAKNIQYF.

This clonotype was recorded many times. The chain carries TRBV5-1 and TRBJ2-1; 10 nucleotides match TRBD2. The CDR3 sequence is 18 residues long. The J segment lost 2 bases and the V segment lost 4 bases, leaving 12 bases of the junction unmatched. Germline values: CDR1 SGHRS, CDR2 YFSETQ. CDR3 in amino acids: CASSTYSRTSGTYNEQFF. CDR3 sequence (DNA): TGCGCCAGCAGCACCTACAGCCGGACTAGCGGAACCTACAATGAGCAGTTCTTC.

The chain joins TRBV7-9 to TRBJ2-4; 7 bases align to TRBD1. Unmatched junction bases numbered 6, after V lost 4 bases and J lost 3 bases. This CDR3 comprises 15 residues. The germline CDR1 and CDR2 sequences are SEHNR and FQNEAQ (reference sequence). CDR3: CASSSLRDSKNIQYF. CDR3 nucleotides: TGTGCCAGCAGCTCCCTGAGGGACAGCAAAAACATTCAGTACTTC.

Only a few counts were recorded for this clonotype. V usage is TRBV12-3 or TRBV12-4 and J usage is TRBJ2-1, with 8 bases matching TRBD1. V dropped 5 bases and J dropped 6; count of bases not matched to a gene: 9. The CDR3 has 15 amino acids. Written as DNA, the CDR3 is TGTGCCAGCAGTCCCTTGACAGGGGCCCCCAATGAGCAGTTCTTC. Translation: CASSPLTGAPNEQFF.

This clonotype showed up many times. This sequence joins TRBV12-3 or TRBV12-4 and TRBJ1-5, with 9 bases fitting TRBD1. This CDR3 contains 15 residues. V shed 6 bases and J 5 bases; nucleotides not matched to a gene: 8. CDR3 DNA: TGTGCCAGCAGAGCAGGACAGGGGTGGGATCAGCCCCAGCATTTT. This codes for CASRAGQGWDQPQHF.